Listed below are T cell receptor beta chains from one sample, sequenced in a study of shared clonotypes between healthy human individuals. TCRdb's table, derived via immunoSEQ multiplex PCR, lists solely in-frame clones and lacks some. The sample holds hundreds of thousands of clones, 95% to 96% seen once. The source material was naive CD8+ T cells sorted from blood. The receptor set was obtained from a woman in her twenties or thirties in good health. Both conserved end residues are part of each CDR3. The D gene is left open where the match is weak. Rows may omit the clone size; those that give it use once, few, many or a size class.

D: NA; J: TRBJ2-7; size: NA; V: TRBV19; CDR3: CASSNRPRVGEQYF; DNA: TGTGCCAGTAGTAACAGGCCCAGGGTTGGCGAGCAGTACTTC
D: NA; J: TRBJ1-1; size: few; V: TRBV5-4; CDR3: CASVSNAEAFF; DNA: TGTGCCAGCGTTTCCAATGCTGAAGCTTTCTTT
D: TRBD1; J: TRBJ1-1; size: NA; V: TRBV28; CDR3: CASRIQGADTEAFF; DNA: TGTGCCAGCAGAATACAGGGGGCGGACACTGAAGCTTTCTTT
D: NA; J: TRBJ2-1; size: NA; V: TRBV2; CDR3: CASHKPPSYNEQFF; DNA: TGTGCCAGTCACAAACCCCCCTCCTACAATGAGCAGTTCTTC
D: TRBD1; J: TRBJ1-5; size: NA; V: TRBV6-5; CDR3: CASSYSTGVDQPQHF; DNA: TGTGCCAGCAGTTACTCAACAGGGGTAGATCAGCCCCAGCATTTT
D: NA; J: TRBJ2-5; size: once; V: TRBV28; CDR3: CASSRDRFETQYF; DNA: TGTGCCAGCAGTCGCGACAGGTTCGAGACCCAGTACTTC
D: NA; J: TRBJ2-2; size: NA; V: TRBV9; CDR3: CASSDTNTGELFF; DNA: TGTGCCAGCAGCGATACGAACACCGGGGAGCTGTTTTTT
D: NA; J: TRBJ1-5; size: NA; V: TRBV12-2; CDR3: CASRFYGRLYRQPQHF; DNA: TGTGCAAGTCGCTTTTACGGACGATTGTATAGACAGCCCCAGCATTTT
D: NA; J: TRBJ2-5; size: NA; V: TRBV5-6; CDR3: CASSSGQETQYF; DNA: TGTGCCAGCAGCTCCGGACAAGAGACCCAGTACTTC
D: TRBD2; J: TRBJ2-3; size: NA; V: TRBV4-1; CDR3: CASSPGTSGYTDTQYF; DNA: TGCGCCAGCAGCCCCGGGACTAGCGGATACACAGATACGCAGTATTTT
D: NA; J: TRBJ2-1; size: NA; V: TRBV29-1; CDR3: CSVSGDNEQFF; DNA: TGCAGCGTATCGGGGGACAATGAGCAGTTCTTC
D: TRBD1; J: TRBJ1-5; size: NA; V: TRBV28; CDR3: CASSTGGGYQPQHF; DNA: TGTGCCAGTTCCACAGGGGGCGGATATCAGCCCCAGCATTTT
D: NA; J: TRBJ2-1; size: NA; V: TRBV15; CDR3: CAASPGGYNEQFF; DNA: TGTGCCGCTTCTCCCGGTGGATACAATGAGCAGTTCTTC
D: TRBD1; J: TRBJ2-7; size: NA; V: TRBV5-6; CDR3: CASSIGTGAHEQYF; DNA: TGTGCCAGCAGCATCGGGACAGGGGCCCACGAGCAGTACTTC
D: NA; J: TRBJ1-2; size: NA; V: TRBV14; CDR3: CASSQRDTYYGYTF; DNA: TGTGCCAGCAGCCAAAGAGACACCTACTATGGCTACACCTTC
D: TRBD2; J: TRBJ2-3; size: NA; V: TRBV9; CDR3: CASRASGRQYF; DNA: TGTGCCAGCAGGGCTAGCGGGCGGCAGTATTTT
D: TRBD2; J: TRBJ2-1; size: NA; V: TRBV27; CDR3: CASSTGTSGNEQFF; DNA: TGTGCCAGCAGTACCGGGACTAGCGGGAATGAGCAGTTCTTC
D: TRBD1; J: TRBJ2-1; size: NA; V: TRBV7-6; CDR3: CASSRQGMPSNEQFF; DNA: TGTGCCAGCAGCCGACAGGGAATGCCTTCGAATGAGCAGTTCTTC
D: NA; J: TRBJ2-1; size: once; V: TRBV18; CDR3: CASSPPWGGDNEQFF; DNA: TGTGCCAGCTCACCTCCTTGGGGAGGTGACAATGAGCAGTTCTTC
D: TRBD1; J: TRBJ1-4; size: NA; V: TRBV5-6; CDR3: CASSPRQGPNEKLFF; DNA: TGTGCCAGCAGCCCGAGACAGGGCCCTAATGAAAAACTGTTTTTT
D: TRBD1; J: TRBJ1-2; size: NA; V: TRBV27; CDR3: CASTPGGGQGNGYTF; DNA: TGTGCCAGCACCCCAGGGGGGGGACAGGGGAATGGCTACACCTTC
D: NA; J: TRBJ1-1; size: NA; V: TRBV19; CDR3: CASRGGLDTEAFF; DNA: TGTGCCAGTAGAGGTGGGCTTGATACTGAAGCTTTCTTT
D: NA; J: TRBJ2-2; size: NA; V: TRBV2; CDR3: CASSDGDPVPGELFF; DNA: TGTGCCAGCAGTGACGGGGATCCGGTCCCCGGGGAGCTGTTTTTT
D: NA; J: TRBJ1-1; size: NA; V: TRBV28; CDR3: CASSVGRNTEAFF; DNA: TGTGCCAGCAGTGTGGGGAGGAACACTGAAGCTTTCTTT
D: NA; J: TRBJ1-1; size: NA; V: TRBV5-1; CDR3: CASTPGRRVSEAFF; DNA: TGCGCCAGCACGCCGGGACGCAGGGTTTCTGAAGCTTTCTTT
D: TRBD1; J: TRBJ1-5; size: few; V: TRBV28; CDR3: CASSPGQGNQPQHF; DNA: TGTGCCAGCAGCCCGGGACAGGGCAATCAGCCCCAGCATTTT
D: NA; J: TRBJ2-7; size: NA; V: TRBV29-1; CDR3: CSVHSAWENEQYF; DNA: TGCAGCGTCCACTCCGCATGGGAGAACGAGCAGTACTTC
D: NA; J: TRBJ2-7; size: once; V: TRBV28; CDR3: CASSFDDVFYEQYF; DNA: TGTGCCAGCAGTTTCGACGACGTCTTCTACGAGCAGTACTTC
D: NA; J: TRBJ2-4; size: NA; V: TRBV28; CDR3: CASSEISLAKNIQYF; DNA: TGTGCCAGCAGTGAGATCAGCCTAGCCAAAAACATTCAGTACTTC
D: NA; J: TRBJ2-7; size: NA; V: TRBV11-2; CDR3: CASSLGVNEQYF; DNA: TGTGCCAGCAGCCTGGGGGTTAACGAGCAGTACTTC
D: NA; J: TRBJ2-7; size: NA; V: TRBV28; CDR3: CASRGMFGPYEQYF; DNA: TGTGCCAGCAGGGGGATGTTCGGGCCCTACGAGCAGTACTTC
D: NA; J: TRBJ2-3; size: NA; V: TRBV10-1; CDR3: CASGQTKLTDTQYF; DNA: TGCGCCAGCGGACAGACGAAACTCACAGATACGCAGTATTTT
D: NA; J: TRBJ2-2; size: NA; V: TRBV7-8; CDR3: CASSSGVGSNTGELFF; DNA: TGTGCCAGCAGCTCAGGGGTAGGATCCAACACCGGGGAGCTGTTTTTT
D: TRBD1; J: TRBJ1-2; size: NA; V: TRBV6-1; CDR3: CASRDRADYGYTF; DNA: TGTGCCAGCAGGGACAGGGCAGACTATGGCTACACCTTC
D: TRBD2; J: TRBJ2-3; size: NA; V: TRBV11-2; CDR3: CASSLYERGPTDTQYF; DNA: TGTGCCAGCAGCCTCTACGAGCGGGGCCCCACAGATACGCAGTATTTT
D: TRBD1; J: TRBJ2-1; size: NA; V: TRBV27; CDR3: CASSLDRGTAHNEQFF; DNA: TGTGCCAGCAGTTTAGACAGGGGGACGGCCCACAATGAGCAGTTCTTC
D: NA; J: TRBJ1-4; size: NA; V: TRBV4-2; CDR3: CASSPIGDGSNEKLFF; DNA: TGTGCCAGCAGCCCTATCGGGGACGGAAGTAATGAAAAACTGTTTTTT
D: NA; J: TRBJ2-2; size: once; V: TRBV7-8; CDR3: CASSSPGATTGELFF; DNA: TGTGCCAGCAGCTCCCCGGGGGCTACCACCGGGGAGCTGTTTTTT
D: NA; J: TRBJ2-4; size: NA; V: TRBV29-1; CDR3: CSVERGNIQYF; DNA: TGCAGCGTGGAAAGGGGGAACATTCAGTACTTC
D: TRBD2; J: TRBJ2-2; size: few; V: TRBV28; CDR3: CASSLPGRIAGTTGELFF; DNA: TGTGCCAGCAGTTTACCAGGGCGGATAGCGGGGACAACCGGGGAGCTGTTTTTT
D: TRBD2; J: TRBJ2-7; size: NA; V: TRBV5-4; CDR3: CASSLRPSGRDLAYEQYF; DNA: TGTGCCAGCAGCTTGCGGCCTAGCGGGAGAGACCTCGCCTACGAGCAGTACTTC
D: TRBD1; J: TRBJ2-5; size: NA; V: TRBV4-1; CDR3: CASSQVRGTGEETQYF; DNA: TGCGCCAGCAGCCAAGTGAGGGGGACAGGGGAAGAGACCCAGTACTTC
D: TRBD1; J: TRBJ1-1; size: NA; V: TRBV11-1; CDR3: CASSLRDRGVVDTEAFF; DNA: TGTGCCAGCAGCTTAAGGGACAGGGGCGTCGTCGACACTGAAGCTTTCTTT
D: NA; J: TRBJ2-7; size: once; V: TRBV6-1; CDR3: CASSEARTGAYEQYF; DNA: TGTGCCAGCAGTGAAGCGCGTACGGGGGCCTACGAGCAGTACTTC
D: TRBD1; J: TRBJ2-1; size: NA; V: TRBV5-1; CDR3: CASSYRDRGRDEQFF; DNA: TGCGCCAGCAGCTACCGGGACAGGGGGCGTGATGAGCAGTTCTTC
D: TRBD1; J: TRBJ2-7; size: once; V: TRBV28; CDR3: CASSFWTGNSYEQYF; DNA: TGTGCCAGCAGTTTCTGGACAGGGAACTCCTACGAGCAGTACTTC
D: NA; J: TRBJ1-2; size: NA; V: TRBV27; CDR3: CASSFSPGTIYGYTF; DNA: TGTGCCAGCAGTTTTTCTCCGGGGACTATTTATGGCTACACCTTC
D: NA; J: TRBJ1-1; size: NA; V: TRBV4-1; CDR3: CASSQDSRAPLTEAFF; DNA: TGCGCCAGCAGCCAAGATAGCAGGGCGCCGTTGACTGAAGCTTTCTTT
D: NA; J: TRBJ1-1; size: NA; V: TRBV6-1; CDR3: CASSEGVTGNTEAFF; DNA: TGTGCCAGCAGTGAAGGGGTAACCGGGAACACTGAAGCTTTCTTT
D: NA; J: TRBJ2-5; size: NA; V: TRBV29-1; CDR3: CSVVRGETQYF; DNA: TGCAGCGTTGTTAGGGGGGAGACCCAGTACTTC
D: TRBD2; J: TRBJ2-7; size: NA; V: TRBV27; CDR3: CASSLSTSGLSYEQYF; DNA: TGTGCCAGCAGTTTATCGACTAGCGGGCTCTCCTACGAGCAGTACTTC
D: NA; J: TRBJ1-1; size: NA; V: TRBV15; CDR3: CATSGPRQGRENTEAFF; DNA: TGTGCCACCAGCGGACCTAGGCAGGGTCGGGAGAACACTGAAGCTTTCTTT
D: NA; J: TRBJ2-3; size: once; V: TRBV5-4; CDR3: CASSLSGTPLSTDTQYF; DNA: TGTGCCAGCAGCTTATCCGGGACACCCCTTAGCACAGATACGCAGTATTTT
D: TRBD1; J: TRBJ2-7; size: once; V: TRBV15; CDR3: CATSVGDRALYEQYF; DNA: TGTGCCACCAGCGTTGGGGACAGGGCTCTCTACGAGCAGTACTTC
D: NA; J: TRBJ1-3; size: NA; V: TRBV5-4; CDR3: CASSLDRADSGNTIYF; DNA: TGTGCCAGCAGCTTGGATCGGGCAGACTCTGGAAACACCATATATTTT
D: NA; J: TRBJ1-2; size: NA; V: TRBV13; CDR3: CASSLGQAGGGYTF; DNA: TGTGCCAGCAGCTTAGGCCAGGCTGGGGGTGGCTACACCTTC
D: TRBD1; J: TRBJ2-7; size: NA; V: TRBV25-1; CDR3: CASSGPGQTPYEQYF; DNA: TGTGCCAGCAGTGGTCCGGGACAGACACCCTACGAGCAGTACTTC
D: NA; J: TRBJ1-5; size: NA; V: TRBV5-6; CDR3: CASSLGRSLGRPQHF; DNA: TGTGCCAGCAGCTTGGGTCGGAGCCTCGGCAGGCCCCAGCATTTT
D: TRBD2; J: TRBJ2-7; size: NA; V: TRBV28; CDR3: CASSYLRQGTSGSPWYEQYF; DNA: TGTGCCAGCAGTTACCTTAGACAGGGGACTAGCGGGAGTCCATGGTACGAGCAGTACTTC
D: NA; J: TRBJ1-2; size: NA; V: TRBV6-1; CDR3: CASSVPDIWNYGYTF; DNA: TGTGCCAGCAGTGTACCGGACATTTGGAACTATGGCTACACCTTC